Sequencing of this T cell receptor beta chain was carried out in a study of T-cell memory formation after mild COVID-19. One entry per CDR3 protein, called by TCRdb with MiXCR from the 5' RACE reads. The profile shows 250,000 to 350,000 distinct CDR3 sequences, 15% to 20% of them singletons. Trimming stripped 3 bases from V and 6 bases from J, with 11 bases between. The germline V gene has CDR1 SGHTA and CDR2 FQGTGA. The CDR3 length is 13 residues. Study-wide findings and caveats: Chiefly within CM and EM were the contracting CD4+ clones; CD8+ ones were within EMRA. CD4/CD8 balance characterized clones contracting day 15 to 85, and CD4+ skew characterized later expanders.

This clonotype was counted a single time. The antigen remains unidentified. This TCR derives from a man aged 18 to 29 who had mild COVID-19 (a few samples of this study predate the infection). Cell type and time point are not known. The sequencing input was PBMCs or a T cell subset sorted from them (not recorded which). The chain links TRBV7-3 to TRBJ1-2; D gene ambiguous. The CDR3 sequence is CASSLGFEDGYTF. CDR3 DNA sequence: TGTGCCAGCAGCTTGGGCTTTGAGGATGGCTACACCTTC.